This T cell receptor beta chain is drawn from a study of T cells in Graves' hyperthyroidism and ophthalmopathy. Whole-study context: Any treatment followed the collection of peripheral blood at initial diagnosis.

What was amplified from RNA transcripts were TCR beta CDR3 regions. First-round RT-PCR with HTBI primers amplified the TCR CDR3 region. A single record per CDR3 protein comes from TCRdb applying MiXCR to the multiplex PCR reads. The sample has around 540,000 distinct CDR3 sequences, 15% to 20% seen once. CDR3 length: 16 amino acids. Trimming stripped 5 bases from V and 0 bases from J, with 15 bases between. Germline lookup yields CDR1 SEHNR and CDR2 FQNEAQ (reference sequence). This clonotype showed up just a few times. The clonotype comes from a woman in her twenties or thirties with Graves' ophthalmopathy. The rearrangement uses TRBV7-9 and TRBJ2-3; D may be TRBD1 (6 bases). Sequenced sample: blood. The CDR3 sequence is CASSEGSGASTDTQYF. CDR3 sequence (DNA): TGTGCCAGCAGCGAAGGGTCAGGGGCCAGCACAGATACGCAGTATTTT. Combining the CDR3 with reference TRBV7-9 and TRBJ2-3 gives the whole variable domain DTGVSQNPRHKITKRGQNVTFRCDPISEHNRLYWYRQTLGQGPEFLTYFQNEAQLEKSRLLSDRFSAERPKGSFSTLEIQRTEQGDSAMYLCASSEGSGASTDTQYFGPGTRLTVL.